The 31 T cell receptor beta chains below all came from one sample that was sequenced in a study of cytotoxic CD8 clonotypes in ibrutinib-treated CLL. The table came from immunoSEQ multiplex PCR; TCRdb's copy has only in-frame clones and leaves some out. The table includes over 250,000 clones, approximately 76% detected once. The sample was PBMCs, taken at disease progression, from a patient treated with ibrutinib. The source is a human donor with chronic lymphocytic leukemia.

V and J are TRBV21-1 and TRBJ2-7; TRBD1, as called in the table, went unchecked against the DNA. TRBV21-1 is annotated as a pseudogene. This CDR3 has 13 residues. The CDR3 loop is CAIMDTQLYEQYF. The CDR3 DNA reads as TGTGCCATCATGGACACACAACTCTACGAGCAGTACTTC.

This clone has just a few counts. This chain uses TRBV7-9 with TRBJ1-2; the D is unclear. This CDR3 contains 15 residues. The V and J ends lost 3 bases and 4 bases respectively, with 15 bases between them. Germline values: CDR1 SEHNR, CDR2 FQNEAQ (reference sequence). The CDR3 coding sequence is TGTGCCAGCAGCTTTGTCGGCGGAACCTTCTATGGCTACACCTTC. Amino acid sequence: CASSFVGGTFYGYTF. The full variable domain, its missing parts supplied by reference TRBV7-9 and TRBJ1-2, is DTGVSQNPRHKITKRGQNVTFRCDPISEHNRLYWYRQTLGQGPEFLTYFQNEAQLEKSRLLSDRFSAERPKGSFSTLEIQRTEQGDSAMYLCASSFVGGTFYGYTFGSGTRLTVV.

The chain is built from TRBV7-9 and TRBJ2-5; D gene unclear. CDR1 and CDR2 from the germline V gene are SEHNR and FQNEAQ (reference sequence). The V end was cut by 4 bases, the J end by 7 bases, with 16 bases between. The CDR3 is made up of 14 amino acids. The CDR3 bases are TGTGCCAGCAGCTCCCCGGAGACCTCAGGGACCCAGTACTTC. Protein: CASSSPETSGTQYF.

The chain recombines TRBV9 with TRBJ2-2; 10 bases align to TRBD1. Trimming cost V 3 bases and J 8 bases; bases outside gene matches: 7. Germline-derived CDR1 and CDR2 are SGDLS and YYNGEE. This CDR3 is 15 amino acids long. The chain's CDR3 is CASSARDRGVGELFF. CDR3 DNA: TGTGCCAGCAGCGCTCGGGACAGGGGCGTAGGGGAGCTGTTTTTT.

The chain carries TRBV29-1 and TRBJ1-4, with D possibly TRBD1 on 6 matching bases. The CDR3 spans 14 residues. V was pared by 5 bases and J by 7 bases, with 17 bases between. Germline CDR1 SQVTM, CDR2 ANQGSEA. CDR3 coding DNA: TGCAGCGTTAAATCACCGGGGGCTGGTGAAAAACTGTTTTTT. This sequence encodes CSVKSPGAGEKLFF.

The genes are TRBV4-1 and TRBJ1-1, with D uncertain. Trimming cost V 0 bases and J 4 bases, with 12 bases left between them. Germline V gene data show CDR1 as MGHRA and CDR2 as YSYEKL. CDR3 length: 15 amino acids. The CDR3 nucleotides read TGCGCCAGCAGCCAAGATGAGGGAATGGGCACTGAAGCTTTCTTT. Amino acid sequence: CASSQDEGMGTEAFF.

The CDR3 DNA is TGTGCCAGCAGCTCCCGACAGGGATCGAACTCACCCCTCCACTTT. It yields the protein CASSSRQGSNSPLHF. This rearrangement joins TRBV5-5 to TRBJ1-6, with 7 bases identical to TRBD1. V shed 3 bases and J 10 bases; nucleotides not matched to a gene: 10. The CDR3 has 15 amino acids. Germline V gives CDR1 SGHKS, CDR2 YYEKEE (reference sequence).

Turning to this clone: The same CDR3 arises from other DNA sequences in this sample as well. The chain combines TRBV7-2 with TRBJ2-5, with no clear D. V was trimmed by 3 bases and J by 4 bases, leaving 3 bases between them. CDR1 is SGHTA, CDR2 FQGNSA, per germline. This CDR3 comprises 11 residues. The CDR3 reads CASSFSETQYF. CDR3 DNA sequence: TGTGCCAGCAGCTTCTCAGAGACCCAGTACTTC.

The chain links TRBV28 to TRBJ2-5, with D hard to call. The V gene lost 3 bases and the J gene lost 1 base, with 6 bases spanning the gap. CDR3 size: 13 residues. Germline values: CDR1 MDHEN, CDR2 SYDVKM. CDR3 amino acids: CASSFEIQETQYF. CDR3 in DNA: TGTGCCAGCAGTTTTGAGATCCAAGAGACCCAGTACTTC.

Here the CDR3 DNA reads TGCGCCAGCAGCCAATCGACAGGGGAGTTCTACGAGCAGTACTTC. It specifies CASSQSTGEFYEQYF. V usage is TRBV4-1 and J usage is TRBJ2-7; TRBD1 aligns across 8 bases. The germline CDR1 and CDR2 sequences are MGHRA and YSYEKL. The V gene end was trimmed by 2 bases and the J gene end by 3 bases; junction bases not matched to a gene: 6. The CDR3 consists of 15 residues.

The chain combines TRBV5-1 with TRBJ1-6, with 7 nucleotides matching TRBD1. CDR3 size: 15 residues. CDR1 SGHRS and CDR2 YFSETQ come from the germline V gene. With V trimmed by 4 bases and J by 5 bases, 6 bases remained unmatched. CDR3 coding DNA: TGCGCCAGCAGCACCGGGACAGCTAATAATTCACCCCTCCACTTT. It translates to CASSTGTANNSPLHF.

This chain connects TRBV2 to TRBJ2-7; 11 positions match TRBD2. Losses at the gene ends were 7 bases for V and 9 bases for J; bases not matched to a gene: 8. Germline V gene lookup returns CDR1 SNHLY and CDR2 FYNNEI. The CDR3 has 13 residues. Here the CDR3 reads CASKGPTSGAQYF. The CDR3, as DNA: TGTGCCAGCAAGGGGCCGACTAGCGGGGCGCAGTACTTC.

The chain couples TRBV12-5 to TRBJ2-3; D not resolved. This CDR3 is built from 11 residues. Trimming pared 6 bases from V and 2 bases from J, leaving 3 bases between. Germline CDR1 reads LGHNT; CDR2 reads FRNRAP. In DNA form, the CDR3 reads TGTGCTAGTGGGGACACAGATACGCAGTATTTT. Translated: CASGDTDTQYF.

The genes are TRBV11-2 and TRBJ1-1; weak D call: TRBD1 (6 bases). V lost 5 bases and J lost 4, with 20 bases in between. This CDR3 region has 16 residues. Germline loops: CDR1 SGHAT, CDR2 FQNNGV. As DNA, the CDR3 is TGTGCCAGCAGCCCAGCAGGGGCTGGGGGCTTCACTGAAGCTTTCTTT. Translation: CASSPAGAGGFTEAFF.

The CDR3, as DNA: TGTGCCAGCTCAAGCCAGCGGGGGGGAGGGGAGCTGTTTTTT. Protein sequence: CASSSQRGGGELFF. The chain carries TRBV25-1 and TRBJ2-2, with 10 bases identical to TRBD2. V lost 8 bases, J lost 8 bases, and 8 bases stayed unmatched. The CDR3 is made up of 14 amino acids. Germline CDR1 is MGHDK and CDR2 is SYGVNS.

The chain is built from TRBV4-1 and TRBJ2-1, with 11 positions matching TRBD2. V shed 7 bases, J shed 4 bases, and the junction held 6 bases outside the gene matches. The germline gives CDR1 MGHRA, CDR2 YSYEKL. CDR3 length: 15 residues. The CDR3 bases are TGCGCCAGCACTAGACTAGCGGGGCTGTACAATGAGCAGTTCTTC. This encodes CASTRLAGLYNEQFF.

CDR3: CASSPTGDYGYTF. The CDR3 DNA is TGTGCCAGCAGCCCTACAGGCGACTATGGCTACACCTTC. The chain recombines TRBV4-2 with TRBJ1-2; TRBD1 might be the D (5 bases). V lost 4 bases, J lost 3 bases, and 9 bases lay in between. The CDR3 runs to 13 residues. Looked up from germline, CDR1 is LGHNA and CDR2 is YNFKEQ.

This rearrangement joins TRBV7-9 to TRBJ2-3; 14 positions match TRBD2. Germline CDR1 SEHNR, CDR2 FQNEAQ (reference sequence). The CDR3 runs 18 residues. The V segment lost 5 bases and the J segment 0 bases; nucleotides outside the gene matches: 7. The CDR3 coding sequence is TGTGCCAGCAGCCCGCGGACTAGCGGGGGGACTAGCACAGATACGCAGTATTTT. This translates into CASSPRTSGGTSTDTQYF. Full variable domain (outside the CDR3, taken from reference TRBV7-9 and TRBJ2-3): DTGVSQNPRHKITKRGQNVTFRCDPISEHNRLYWYRQTLGQGPEFLTYFQNEAQLEKSRLLSDRFSAERPKGSFSTLEIQRTEQGDSAMYLCASSPRTSGGTSTDTQYFGPGTRLTVL.

In this sample, this clone turned up once. The V call is TRBV29-1, the J call TRBJ2-3; perhaps TRBD2 as D (6 bases). V was trimmed by 6 bases and J by 2 bases, leaving 9 bases between them. Germline values: CDR1 SQVTM, CDR2 ANQGSEA. The CDR3 totals 12 residues. CDR3 nucleotide sequence: TGCAGCGTAAGGAGGGCCACAGATACGCAGTATTTT. It encodes CSVRRATDTQYF.

The chain joins TRBV25-1 to TRBJ2-5, with D possibly matching TRBD2 (6 bases). The CDR3 has 16 residues. Germline loops: CDR1 MGHDK, CDR2 SYGVNS. The V and J ends lost 1 base and 1 base respectively, with 13 bases between them. CDR3 residues: CASSEFMGGSQETQYF. The CDR3 bases are TGTGCCAGCAGTGAATTTATGGGGGGTAGCCAAGAGACCCAGTACTTC.

The chain couples TRBV5-1 to TRBJ2-3, with D tentatively TRBD1 (7 bases). Germline CDR1 SGHRS, CDR2 YFSETQ. The CDR3 contains 13 residues. V lost 0 bases, J lost 8 bases, and 10 bases lay in between. The CDR3 coding sequence is TGCGCCAGCAGCTTGGGACAGGGAGGTACGCAGTATTTT. As protein: CASSLGQGGTQYF.

This rearrangement joins TRBV18 to TRBJ2-1; 10 positions agree with TRBD2. The germline V gene encodes CDR1 KGHSH and CDR2 LQKENI. V trimming: 3 bases; J trimming: 8 bases; junction bases outside the gene matches: 7. The CDR3 has 15 amino acids. CDR3 amino acids: CASSPGLASSHEQFF. The CDR3 DNA reads as TGTGCCAGCTCACCGGGACTAGCGAGTTCCCATGAGCAGTTCTTC.

The V and J genes are TRBV4-3 and TRBJ2-1; no clear D gene. The CDR3 is 14 residues long. Trimming stripped 5 bases from V and 9 bases from J, with 17 bases between. The germline CDR1 and CDR2 sequences are LGHNA and YSLEER. CDR3 nucleotides: TGCGCCAGCAGCAAAGGGTCTGGTCGAGGTGAGCAGTTCTTC. Residues: CASSKGSGRGEQFF.

This chain uses TRBV19 with TRBJ1-3, with a tentative D call TRBD1 (6 bases). The CDR3 loop spans 14 amino acids. Germline V CDR1 and CDR2: LNHDA, SQIVND (reference sequence). Trimming stripped 3 bases from V and 3 bases from J, with 9 bases between. The chain's CDR3 is CASSIAGVGNTIYF. In nucleotides, the CDR3 is TGTGCCAGTAGTATTGCAGGGGTTGGAAACACCATATATTTT.

V is TRBV28 and J is TRBJ2-3; maybe TRBD2 (5 bases). The CDR3 length is 13 residues. Trimming cost V 10 bases and J 1 base, with 12 bases left between them. CDR1 and CDR2 (germline): MDHEN, SYDVKM. For the CDR3, the DNA is TGTGCCACCCTAGGACTTGGCACAGATACGCAGTATTTT. It yields the protein CATLGLGTDTQYF.

In this sample, this clone turned up once. The rearrangement joins TRBV5-3 to TRBJ2-2, with 7 bases fitting TRBD2. TRBV5-3 is filed as an ORF, its function uncertain. V shed 1 base and J 6 bases; nucleotides not matched to a gene: 15. The CDR3 covers 18 residues. The CDR3 loop is CARSLITSVRRGAGELFF. The CDR3 nucleotides read TGTGCCAGAAGCTTGATAACTAGCGTGAGGAGAGGCGCCGGGGAGCTGTTTTTT.

In its sample, this clone was seen many times. V and J are TRBV5-6 and TRBJ1-2; D is unresolved. Trimming left V 0 bases short and J 4 bases short, with 13 bases between. Germline CDR1 and CDR2: SGHDT and YYEEEE. This CDR3 is 15 amino acids long. CDR3 nucleotides: TGTGCCAGCAGCTTGGGCCAGGAATCACTCTATGGCTACACCTTC. Protein: CASSLGQESLYGYTF.

This clone has just a few counts. The chain carries TRBV7-9 and TRBJ2-1; a weak D match, TRBD2 (5 bases). Germline CDR1 SEHNR, CDR2 FQNEAQ (reference sequence). The V end lost 0 bases, the J end lost 3 bases, and 15 bases lay between the germline ends. The CDR3 totals 17 residues. In DNA, the CDR3 is TGTGCCAGCAGCTTAGCGCAAGGTAGCGCCAACTACAATGAGCAGTTCTTC. Translated, it gives CASSLAQGSANYNEQFF.

The CDR3: CASSSPTSGGSNEQFF. The CDR3 DNA follows: TGCGCCAGCAGCAGCCCCACTAGCGGGGGGTCCAATGAGCAGTTCTTC. The rearrangement uses TRBV4-1 and TRBJ2-1; 12 bases map to TRBD2. Trimming removed 5 bases from V and 6 bases from J; junction bases left unmatched: 8. CDR3 size: 16 residues. Germline CDR1 reads MGHRA; CDR2 reads YSYEKL.

The chain recombines TRBV20-1 with TRBJ2-5, with a possible D match to TRBD1 (5 bases). The V gene lost 3 bases and the J gene lost 4 bases, with 6 bases spanning the gap. The CDR3 loop spans 11 amino acids. CDR1 DFQATT and CDR2 SNEGSKA come from the germline V gene (reference sequence). CDR3 DNA sequence: TGCAGTGCTAGGCAGGGAGAGACCCAGTACTTC. Encoded protein: CSARQGETQYF.

This clone was seen more than once but under ten times. The chain uses TRBV5-4 and TRBJ2-3; 8 positions agree with TRBD2. The V gene's germline CDR1 is SGHNT and CDR2 YYREEE (reference sequence). V was clipped by 4 bases and J by 6 bases; unmatched bases: 4. This CDR3 is built from 13 residues. CDR3 sequence: CASSLSGSDTQYF. The CDR3 nucleotides are TGTGCCAGCAGCCTGAGCGGGAGTGATACGCAGTATTTT.